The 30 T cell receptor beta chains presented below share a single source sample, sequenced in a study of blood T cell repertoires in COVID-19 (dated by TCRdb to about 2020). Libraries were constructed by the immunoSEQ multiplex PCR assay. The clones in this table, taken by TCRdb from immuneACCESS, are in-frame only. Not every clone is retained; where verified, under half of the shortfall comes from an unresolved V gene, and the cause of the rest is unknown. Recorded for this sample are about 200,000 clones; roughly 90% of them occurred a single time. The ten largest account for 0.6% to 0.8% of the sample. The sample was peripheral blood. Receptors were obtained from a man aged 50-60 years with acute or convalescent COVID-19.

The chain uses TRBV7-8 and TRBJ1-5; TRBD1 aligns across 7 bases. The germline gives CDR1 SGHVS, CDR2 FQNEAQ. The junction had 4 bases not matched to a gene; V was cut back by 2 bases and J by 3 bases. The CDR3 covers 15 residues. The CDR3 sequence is CASSLLTGVNQPQHF. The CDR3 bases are TGTGCCAGCAGCTTACTTACAGGGGTCAATCAGCCCCAGCATTTT.

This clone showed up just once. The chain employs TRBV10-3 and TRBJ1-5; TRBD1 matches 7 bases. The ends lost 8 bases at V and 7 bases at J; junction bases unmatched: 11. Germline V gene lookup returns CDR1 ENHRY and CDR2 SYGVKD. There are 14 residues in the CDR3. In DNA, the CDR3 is TGTGCCATCTTCGACAGGGCCCATGGGCAGCCCCAGCATTTT. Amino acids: CAIFDRAHGQPQHF.

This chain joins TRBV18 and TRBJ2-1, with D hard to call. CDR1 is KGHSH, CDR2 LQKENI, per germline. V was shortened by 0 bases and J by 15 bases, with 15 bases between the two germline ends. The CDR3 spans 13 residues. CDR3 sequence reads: CASSPPENRARFF. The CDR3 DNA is TGTGCCAGCTCACCACCGGAAAACCGAGCTAGGTTCTTC.

In DNA form, the CDR3 reads TGTGCCAGTAGTATGGTGGGGGGGGGAGGCAATCAGCCCCAGCATTTT. Amino acid sequence: CASSMVGGGGNQPQHF. The chain has TRBV19 and TRBJ1-5; weak D call: TRBD1 (5 bases). Trimming shortened V by 3 bases and J by 2 bases, and 14 bases separated the two germline ends. CDR3 size: 16 residues. Germline lookup yields CDR1 LNHDA and CDR2 SQIVND (reference sequence).

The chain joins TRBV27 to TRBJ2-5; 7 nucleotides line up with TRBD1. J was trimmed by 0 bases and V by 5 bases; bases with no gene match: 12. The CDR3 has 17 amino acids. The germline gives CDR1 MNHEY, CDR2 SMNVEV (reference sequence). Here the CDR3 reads CASSTYAPGQYQETQYF. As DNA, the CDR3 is TGTGCCAGCAGTACCTATGCCCCGGGACAGTACCAAGAGACCCAGTACTTC.

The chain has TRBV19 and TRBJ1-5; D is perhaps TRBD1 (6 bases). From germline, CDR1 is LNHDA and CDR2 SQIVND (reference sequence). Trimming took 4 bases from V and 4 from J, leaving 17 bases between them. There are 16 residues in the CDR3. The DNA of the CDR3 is TGTGCCAGTAGTACTAACCGAGACAGGAGGAATCAGCCCCAGCATTTT. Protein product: CASSTNRDRRNQPQHF.

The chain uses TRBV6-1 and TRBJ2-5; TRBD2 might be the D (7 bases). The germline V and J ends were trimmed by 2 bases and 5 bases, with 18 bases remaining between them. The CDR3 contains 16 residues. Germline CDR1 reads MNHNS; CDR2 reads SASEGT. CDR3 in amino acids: CASSERSGERDETQYF. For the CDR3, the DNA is TGTGCCAGCAGTGAAAGGTCAGGGGAGCGGGATGAGACCCAGTACTTC.

The CDR3 DNA sequence: TGTGCCACTTCAAGTCGTCGGTTCAATCAGCCCCAGCATTTT. It yields the protein CATSSRRFNQPQHF. This sequence joins TRBV6-5 and TRBJ1-5; D is unclear. In germline, CDR1 is MNHEY, CDR2 SVGAGI. Trimming took off 10 bases at V and 3 bases at J, with 16 bases between the two ends. The CDR3 runs to 14 residues.

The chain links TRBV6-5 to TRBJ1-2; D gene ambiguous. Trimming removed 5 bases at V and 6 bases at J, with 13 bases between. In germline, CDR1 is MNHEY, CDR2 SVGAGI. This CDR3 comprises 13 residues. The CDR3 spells CASSPGNRHGYTF. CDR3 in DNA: TGTGCCAGCAGTCCGGGAAATCGCCATGGCTACACCTTC.

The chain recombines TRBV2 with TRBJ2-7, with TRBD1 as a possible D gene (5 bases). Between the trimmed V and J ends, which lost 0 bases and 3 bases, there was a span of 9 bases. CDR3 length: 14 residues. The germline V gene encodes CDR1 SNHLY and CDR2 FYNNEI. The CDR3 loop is CASSEAPGHYEQYF. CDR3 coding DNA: TGTGCCAGCAGTGAAGCCCCTGGACACTACGAGCAGTACTTC.

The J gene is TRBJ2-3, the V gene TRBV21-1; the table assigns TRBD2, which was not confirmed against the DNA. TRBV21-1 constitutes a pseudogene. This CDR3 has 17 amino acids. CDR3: CASSKARSGRGWRTQYF. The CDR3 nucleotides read TGTGCCAGCAGCAAAGCTCGTAGCGGGAGAGGGTGGCGGACGCAGTATTTT.

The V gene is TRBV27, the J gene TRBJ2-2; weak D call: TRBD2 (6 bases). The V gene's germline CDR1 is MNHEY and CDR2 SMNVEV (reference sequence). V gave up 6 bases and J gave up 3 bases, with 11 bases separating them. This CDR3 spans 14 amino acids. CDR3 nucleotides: TGTGCCAGCAGGGGCGGGACGCACACCGGGGAGCTGTTTTTT. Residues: CASRGGTHTGELFF.

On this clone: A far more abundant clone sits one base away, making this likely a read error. CDR3 protein: CASSLTENTEAFF. DNA for the CDR3: TGTGCCAGCAGCTTAACAGAGAACACTGAAGCTTTCTTT. The chain is built from TRBV11-1 and TRBJ1-1; D unresolved. The CDR3 runs to 13 residues. The ends were cut back, 2 bases at V and 1 base at J, with 5 bases in the middle. The V gene's germline CDR1 is SGHAT and CDR2 FQDESV (reference sequence).

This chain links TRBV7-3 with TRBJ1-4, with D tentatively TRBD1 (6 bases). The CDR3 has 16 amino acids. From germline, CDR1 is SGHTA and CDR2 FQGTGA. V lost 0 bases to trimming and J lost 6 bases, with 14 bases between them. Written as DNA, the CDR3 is TGTGCCAGCAGCTTAACGGGGGCCGGGGCAGATGAAAAACTGTTTTTT. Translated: CASSLTGAGADEKLFF.

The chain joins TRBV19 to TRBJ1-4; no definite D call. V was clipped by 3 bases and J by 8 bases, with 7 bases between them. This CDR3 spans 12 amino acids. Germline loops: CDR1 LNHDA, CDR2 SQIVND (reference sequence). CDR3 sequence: CASSIGGEKLFF. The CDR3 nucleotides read TGTGCCAGTAGTATTGGAGGAGAAAAACTGTTTTTT.

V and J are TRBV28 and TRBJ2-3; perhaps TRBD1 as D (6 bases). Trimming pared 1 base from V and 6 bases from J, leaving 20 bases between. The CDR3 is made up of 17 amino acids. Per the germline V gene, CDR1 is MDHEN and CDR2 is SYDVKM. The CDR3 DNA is TGTGCCAGCAGTTTATTCGGTACAGGGCTTAGGGTGGATACGCAGTATTTT. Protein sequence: CASSLFGTGLRVDTQYF. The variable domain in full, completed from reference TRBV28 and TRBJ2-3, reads DVKVTQSSRYLVKRTGEKVFLECVQDMDHENMFWYRQDPGLGLRLIYFSYDVKMKEKGDIPEGYSVSREKKERFSLILESASTNQTSMYLCASSLFGTGLRVDTQYFGPGTRLTVL.

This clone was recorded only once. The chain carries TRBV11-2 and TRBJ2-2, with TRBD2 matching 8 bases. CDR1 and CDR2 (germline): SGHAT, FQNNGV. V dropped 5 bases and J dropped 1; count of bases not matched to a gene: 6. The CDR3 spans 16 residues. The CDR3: CASSPRAGENTGELFF. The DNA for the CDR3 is TGTGCCAGCAGCCCTAGAGCGGGAGAGAACACCGGGGAGCTGTTTTTT.

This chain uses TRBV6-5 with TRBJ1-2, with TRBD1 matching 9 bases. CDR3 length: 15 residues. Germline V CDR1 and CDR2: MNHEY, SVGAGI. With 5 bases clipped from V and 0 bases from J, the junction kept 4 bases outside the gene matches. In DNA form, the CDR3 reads TGTGCCAGCAGTCCTGACAGGGGGTCTAACTATGGCTACACCTTC. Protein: CASSPDRGSNYGYTF.

The CDR3 reads CASSARVAGELFF. The CDR3 nucleotides are TGTGCCAGCAGCGCCAGGGTGGCCGGGGAGCTGTTTTTT. V gene TRBV7-2 combines with J gene TRBJ2-2; D is perhaps TRBD1 (5 bases). CDR3 length: 13 amino acids. Germline CDR1 and CDR2: SGHTA and FQGNSA. Deletions cut 5 bases from V and 6 bases from J, with 10 bases between. Based on the CDR3 plus reference TRBV7-2 and TRBJ2-2, the full variable domain is GAGVSQSPSNKVTEKGKDVELRCDPISGHTALYWYRQSLGQGLEFLIYFQGNSAPDKSGLPSDRFSAERTGGSVSTLTIQRTQQEDSAVYLCASSARVAGELFFGEGSRLTVL.

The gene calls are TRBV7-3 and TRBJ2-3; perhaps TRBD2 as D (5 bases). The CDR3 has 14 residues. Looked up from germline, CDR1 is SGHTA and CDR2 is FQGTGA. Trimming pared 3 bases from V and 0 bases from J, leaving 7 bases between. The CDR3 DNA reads TGTGCCAGCAGCTTGAGGGCTAGCACAGATACGCAGTATTTT. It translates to CASSLRASTDTQYF.

CDR3 in amino acids: CSVFGQGWNEQFF. DNA of the CDR3: TGCAGCGTGTTCGGACAGGGGTGGAATGAGCAGTTCTTC. The V call is TRBV29-1, the J call TRBJ2-1, with 9 bases fitting TRBD1. In germline, CDR1 is SQVTM, CDR2 ANQGSEA. V lost 6 bases to trimming and J lost 7 bases; unmatched junction nucleotides: 7. The CDR3 loop spans 13 amino acids.

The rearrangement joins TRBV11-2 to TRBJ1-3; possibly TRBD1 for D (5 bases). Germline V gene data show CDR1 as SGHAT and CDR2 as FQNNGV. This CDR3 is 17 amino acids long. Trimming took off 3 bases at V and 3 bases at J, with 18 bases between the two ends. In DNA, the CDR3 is TGTGCCAGCAGCTTCGGCAGGGTCAACTCTGGTGGAAACACCATATATTTT. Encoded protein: CASSFGRVNSGGNTIYF.

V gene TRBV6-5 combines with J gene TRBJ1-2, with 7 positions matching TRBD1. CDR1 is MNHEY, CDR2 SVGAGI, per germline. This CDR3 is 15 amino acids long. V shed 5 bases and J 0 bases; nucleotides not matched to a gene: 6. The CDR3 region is CASSPGQRANYGYTF. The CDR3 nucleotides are TGTGCCAGCAGTCCGGGACAGCGAGCTAACTATGGCTACACCTTC.

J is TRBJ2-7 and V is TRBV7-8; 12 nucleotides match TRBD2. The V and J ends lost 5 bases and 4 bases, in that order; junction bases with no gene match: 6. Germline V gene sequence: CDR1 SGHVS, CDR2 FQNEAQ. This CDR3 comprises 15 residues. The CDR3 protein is CASSPSSGRVYEQYF. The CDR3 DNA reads TGTGCCAGCAGCCCATCTAGCGGGAGGGTATACGAGCAGTACTTC. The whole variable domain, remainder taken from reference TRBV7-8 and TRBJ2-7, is GAGVSQSPRYKVAKRGQDVALRCDPISGHVSLFWYQQALGQGPEFLTYFQNEAQLDKSGLPSDRFFAERPEGSVSTLKIQRTQQEDSAVYLCASSPSSGRVYEQYFGPGTRLTVT.

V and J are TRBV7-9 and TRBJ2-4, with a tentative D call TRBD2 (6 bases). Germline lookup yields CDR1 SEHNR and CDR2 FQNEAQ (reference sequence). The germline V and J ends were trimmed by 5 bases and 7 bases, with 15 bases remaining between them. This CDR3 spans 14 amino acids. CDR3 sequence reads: CASSPAREVNIQYF. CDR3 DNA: TGTGCCAGCAGCCCGGCCAGGGAGGTTAACATTCAGTACTTC.

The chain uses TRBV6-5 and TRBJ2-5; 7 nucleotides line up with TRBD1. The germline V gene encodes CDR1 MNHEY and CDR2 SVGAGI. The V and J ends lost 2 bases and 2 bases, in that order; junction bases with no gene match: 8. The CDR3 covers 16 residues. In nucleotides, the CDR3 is TGTGCCAGCAGTTACAGACCCCTGACAGGGCAAGAGACCCAGTACTTC. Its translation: CASSYRPLTGQETQYF.

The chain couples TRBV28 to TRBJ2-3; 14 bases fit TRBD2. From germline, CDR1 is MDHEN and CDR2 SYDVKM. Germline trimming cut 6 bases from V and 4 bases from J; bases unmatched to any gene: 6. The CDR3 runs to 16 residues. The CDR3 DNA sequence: TGTGCCAGCAGCCACAGGGGACTAGCGGGAGCAGATACGCAGTATTTT. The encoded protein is CASSHRGLAGADTQYF.

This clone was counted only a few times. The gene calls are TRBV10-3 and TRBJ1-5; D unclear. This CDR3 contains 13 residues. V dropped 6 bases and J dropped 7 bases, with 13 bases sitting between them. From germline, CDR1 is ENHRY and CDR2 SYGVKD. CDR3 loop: CAIRTAKEQPQHF. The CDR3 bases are TGTGCCATCAGGACTGCGAAGGAACAGCCCCAGCATTTT.

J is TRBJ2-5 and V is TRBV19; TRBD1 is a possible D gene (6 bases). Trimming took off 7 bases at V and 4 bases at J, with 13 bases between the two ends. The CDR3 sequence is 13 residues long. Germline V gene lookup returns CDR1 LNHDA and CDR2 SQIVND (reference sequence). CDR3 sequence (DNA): TGTGCCAGTACGGAGACAGGTTCAGAGACCCAGTACTTC. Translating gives CASTETGSETQYF.

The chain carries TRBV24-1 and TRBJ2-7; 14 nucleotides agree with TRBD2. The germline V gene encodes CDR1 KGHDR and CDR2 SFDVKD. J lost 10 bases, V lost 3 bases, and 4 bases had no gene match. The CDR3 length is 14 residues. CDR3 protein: CATSDLTSGRAQYF. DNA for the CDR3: TGTGCCACCAGTGATCTGACTAGCGGGAGGGCTCAGTACTTC.